Below are 9 T cell receptor beta chains sequenced from a single sample in a study of T cell responses to AZD1222 COVID-19 vaccine. Generated by immunoSEQ multiplex PCR, the TCRdb table keeps only in-frame clones and is missing some. The sample yields about 180,000 clones, about 90% seen once. The sample here was peripheral blood, taken 28 days after the second AZD1222 dose. Every receptor here comes from an adult who received the AZD1222 COVID-19 vaccine.

The rearrangement joins TRBV5-1 to TRBJ1-6, with TRBD1 as a possible D gene (5 bases). CDR1 is SGHRS, CDR2 YFSETQ, per germline. The V end was cut by 0 bases, the J end by 7 bases, with 17 bases between. This CDR3 has 17 amino acids. CDR3 region: CASSLVGTGTQNSPLHF. CDR3 sequence (DNA): TGCGCCAGCAGCTTGGTTGGCACCGGGACGCAGAATTCACCCCTCCACTTT.

The gene calls are TRBV10-1 and TRBJ2-2; D gene ambiguous. Germline CDR1 reads WNHNN; CDR2 reads SYGVQD (reference sequence). V shed 8 bases and J shed 3 bases, with 13 bases lying between them. The CDR3 has 14 residues. CDR3 DNA: TGCGCCAGCCGCGAAACCGCGTACACCGGGGAGCTGTTTTTT. Protein product: CASRETAYTGELFF.

The V call is TRBV3-1 (or the pseudogene TRBV3-2), the J call TRBJ1-5, with D hard to call. Trimming removed 4 bases from V and 0 bases from J, with 19 bases in between. Germline V lookup: CDR1 LGHDT, CDR2 YNNKEL (reference sequence). This CDR3 contains 18 residues. This CDR3 reads CASSLFLGGPNSNQPQHF. CDR3 sequence (DNA): TGTGCCAGCAGCCTCTTCTTGGGAGGCCCCAATAGCAATCAGCCCCAGCATTTT.

The chain recombines TRBV7-9 with TRBJ2-7; D might be TRBD2 (6 bases). The CDR3 runs 15 residues. The germline CDR1 and CDR2 sequences are SEHNR and FQNEAQ (reference sequence). The V gene lost 5 bases and the J gene lost 6 bases, with 20 bases spanning the gap. DNA for the CDR3: TGTGCCAGCAGCCCCCCCGGCAGGGTGGGAGGCGAGCAGTACTTC. It codes for CASSPPGRVGGEQYF.

The chain has TRBV30 and TRBJ1-5, with 8 bases aligning to TRBD1. Per germline, CDR1 GTSNPN and CDR2 SVGIG (reference sequence). The CDR3 contains 14 residues. V shed 5 bases, J shed 5 bases, and the junction held 8 bases outside the gene matches. The CDR3 DNA follows: TGTGCCTGGGACAGGGGTTATAGTCATCAGCCCCAGCATTTT. The encoded protein is CAWDRGYSHQPQHF.

This chain links TRBV6-5 with TRBJ1-3; D is perhaps TRBD1 (6 bases). The CDR3 sequence is 15 residues long. Trimming took 7 bases from V and 4 from J, leaving 17 bases between them. Germline-derived CDR1 and CDR2 are MNHEY and SVGAGI. DNA of the CDR3: TGTGCCAGCAAGGAATCAGGGGAAGGAGGAAACACCATATATTTT. It codes for CASKESGEGGNTIYF.

This sequence joins TRBV6-1 and TRBJ2-5, with TRBD1 matching 7 bases. V gave up 2 bases and J gave up 2 bases; unmatched junction bases: 5. Germline V gene lookup returns CDR1 MNHNS and CDR2 SASEGT. CDR3 length: 15 amino acids. The CDR3 here is CASSERGTEQETQYF. In DNA, the CDR3 is TGTGCCAGCAGTGAAAGGGGGACAGAGCAAGAGACCCAGTACTTC.

This chain links TRBV12-5 with TRBJ2-4; no firm D call. Germline-derived CDR1 and CDR2 are LGHNT and FRNRAP. This CDR3 region has 21 residues. V was pared by 0 bases and J by 0 bases, with 24 bases between. CDR3 in DNA: TGTGCTAGTGGTTTGGTACACTCCCCCAACCCAACTGGGCTAGCCAAAAACATTCAGTACTTC. Its translation is CASGLVHSPNPTGLAKNIQYF.

The chain couples TRBV5-1 to TRBJ1-5, with 7 bases identical to TRBD1. The germline V gene encodes CDR1 SGHRS and CDR2 YFSETQ. This CDR3 region has 15 residues. V dropped 0 bases and J dropped 4; count of bases not matched to a gene: 4. CDR3 DNA sequence: TGCGCCAGCAGCTTGGCAGGGACAGATAATCAGCCCCAGCATTTT. Amino acid sequence: CASSLAGTDNQPQHF.